This TCR beta chain stems from a study of PD-L1 blockade in urothelial cancer. The CDR3 has 14 residues. The junction had 3 bases not matched to a gene; V was cut back by 4 bases and J by 4 bases. Germline assignment: CDR1 LGHNT and CDR2 FRNRAP. Libraries were prepared by immunoSEQ multiplex PCR; TCRdb keeps only in-frame clonotypes and omits some of them. This sample has some 22,000 clones, with 90% found just once. The TCR comes from a woman aged 55-75 years with urothelial cancer. The chain uses TRBV12-5 and TRBJ1-1; 10 bases fit TRBD1. The starting material was PBMCs, obtained around atezolizumab (anti-PD-L1) treatment. The CDR3 nucleotides are TGTGCTAGTGGTTGGGGGACAGGGGTCACTGAAGCTTTCTTT. This translates into CASGWGTGVTEAFF.